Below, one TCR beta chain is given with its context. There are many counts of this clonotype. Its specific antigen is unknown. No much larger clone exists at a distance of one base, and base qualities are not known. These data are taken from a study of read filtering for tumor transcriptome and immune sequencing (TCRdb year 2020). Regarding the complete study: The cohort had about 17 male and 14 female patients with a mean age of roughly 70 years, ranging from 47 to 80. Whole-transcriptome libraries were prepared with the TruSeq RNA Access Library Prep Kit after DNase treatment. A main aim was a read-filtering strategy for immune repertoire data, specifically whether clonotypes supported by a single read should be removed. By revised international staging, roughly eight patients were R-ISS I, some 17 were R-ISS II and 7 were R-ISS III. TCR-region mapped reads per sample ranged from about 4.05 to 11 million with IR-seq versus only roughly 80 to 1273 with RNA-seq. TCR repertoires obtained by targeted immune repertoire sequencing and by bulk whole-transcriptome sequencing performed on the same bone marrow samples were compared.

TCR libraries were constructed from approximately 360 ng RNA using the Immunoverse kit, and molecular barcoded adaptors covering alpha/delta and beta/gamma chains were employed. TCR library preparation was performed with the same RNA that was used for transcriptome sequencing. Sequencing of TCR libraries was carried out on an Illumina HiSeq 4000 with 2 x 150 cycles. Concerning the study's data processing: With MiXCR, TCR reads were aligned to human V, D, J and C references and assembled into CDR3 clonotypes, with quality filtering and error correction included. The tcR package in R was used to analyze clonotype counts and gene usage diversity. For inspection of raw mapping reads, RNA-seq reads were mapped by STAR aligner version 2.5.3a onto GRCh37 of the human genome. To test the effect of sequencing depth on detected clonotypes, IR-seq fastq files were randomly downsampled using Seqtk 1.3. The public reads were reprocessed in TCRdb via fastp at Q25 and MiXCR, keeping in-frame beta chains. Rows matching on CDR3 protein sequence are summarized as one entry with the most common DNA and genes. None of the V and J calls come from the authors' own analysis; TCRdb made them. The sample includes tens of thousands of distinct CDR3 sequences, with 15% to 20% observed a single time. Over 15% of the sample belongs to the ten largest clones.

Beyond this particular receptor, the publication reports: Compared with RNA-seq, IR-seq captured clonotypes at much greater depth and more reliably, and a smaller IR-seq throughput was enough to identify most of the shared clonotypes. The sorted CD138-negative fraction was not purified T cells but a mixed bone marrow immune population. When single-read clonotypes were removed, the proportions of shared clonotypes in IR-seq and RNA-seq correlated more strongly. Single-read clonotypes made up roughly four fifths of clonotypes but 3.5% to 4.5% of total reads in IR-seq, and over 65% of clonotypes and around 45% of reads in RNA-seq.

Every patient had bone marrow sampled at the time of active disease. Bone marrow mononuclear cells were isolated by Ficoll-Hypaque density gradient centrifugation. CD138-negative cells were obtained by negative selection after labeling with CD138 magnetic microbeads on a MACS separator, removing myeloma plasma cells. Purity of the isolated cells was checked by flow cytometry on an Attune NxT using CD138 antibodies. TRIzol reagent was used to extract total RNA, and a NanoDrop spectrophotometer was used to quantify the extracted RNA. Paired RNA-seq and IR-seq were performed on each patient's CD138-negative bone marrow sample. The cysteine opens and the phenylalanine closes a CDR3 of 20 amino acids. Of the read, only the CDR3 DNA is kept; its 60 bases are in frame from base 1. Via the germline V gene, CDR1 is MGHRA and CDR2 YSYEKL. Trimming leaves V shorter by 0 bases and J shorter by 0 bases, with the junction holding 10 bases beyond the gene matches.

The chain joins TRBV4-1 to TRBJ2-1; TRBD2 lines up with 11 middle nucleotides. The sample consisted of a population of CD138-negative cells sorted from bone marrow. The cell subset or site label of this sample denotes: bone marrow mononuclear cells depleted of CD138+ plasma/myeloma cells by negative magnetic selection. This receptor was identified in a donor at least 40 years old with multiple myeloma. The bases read TGCGCCAGCAGCCAAGATCAGGGTAGCGGGAGGGTAAGCTCCTACAATGAGCAGTTCTTC. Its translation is CASSQDQGSGRVSSYNEQFF.